The subject of this entry is one T cell receptor beta chain. Per the original data handling: Amplified reference gene primers provided the basis for estimating nucleated cell counts. Measured with immunoSEQ multiplex PCR; TCRdb has only the in-frame clones, and not every one. The D gene and trimming were derived from the DNA, and the V and J assignments and clone size from that table. The repertoire holds fewer than 15,000 clones, about 90% seen once, with around 16% in the top ten. Germline V gene sequence: CDR1 SGHRS, CDR2 YFSETQ. V lost 5 bases, J lost 6 bases, and 18 bases lay in between. This CDR3 has 14 residues. This specimen comes from a study of blood T cell repertoires in COVID-19. The wider study: COVID-19 samples, acute and convalescent, were from the United States, Italy and Spain. T cells, B-cell-depleted T cells, or PBMCs supplied cDNA or gDNA.

The chain carries TRBV5-1 and TRBJ2-7; tentatively, D is TRBD2 (5 bases). This receptor was identified in a human donor in a cohort sampled during active COVID-19. Sequencing was performed on peripheral blood. The CDR3 DNA sequence: TGCGCCAGCAGGTCGTCTAGCTCATTATCCGAGCAGTACTTC. Protein sequence: CASRSSSSLSEQYF.